Shown below are 25 T cell receptor beta chains from a single sample sequenced in a study of blood T cell repertoires in COVID-19. Assay: immunoSEQ multiplex PCR; the TCRdb copy retains only in-frame clones and omits some. The top ten hold roughly 6.6% of the sample, which has more than 300,000 clones, more than 70% seen once. Sequencing was done on a sample of peripheral blood. Receptors were obtained from a woman in her seventies with COVID-19, enrolled during active disease.

The gene calls are TRBV27 and TRBJ2-7; D not certain. V was trimmed by 6 bases and J by 3 bases, leaving 12 bases between them. This CDR3 has 13 residues. Germline V gene data show CDR1 as MNHEY and CDR2 as SMNVEV (reference sequence). The DNA of the CDR3 is TGTGCCAGCAGAGCGAGCCAGCTCTACGAGCAGTACTTC. Translating it yields CASRASQLYEQYF.

This chain uses TRBV5-8 with TRBJ1-5; D is unclear. Trimming removed 0 bases at V and 0 bases at J, with 7 bases between. The CDR3 consists of 15 residues. CDR1 is SGHTS, CDR2 YDEGEE, per germline. The CDR3 DNA is TGTGCCAGCAGCTTGGCGGGATATAGCAATCAGCCCCAGCATTTT. The encoded protein is CASSLAGYSNQPQHF. The full variable domain, completed using reference TRBV5-8 and TRBJ1-5, is EAGVTQSPTHLIKTRGQQATLRCSPISGHTSVYWYQQALGLGLQFLLWYDEGEERNRGNFPPRFSGRQFPNYSSELNVNALELEDSALYLCASSLAGYSNQPQHFGDGTRLSIL.

V is TRBV29-1 and J is TRBJ1-3; D is uncertain. Germline CDR1 SQVTM, CDR2 ANQGSEA. This CDR3 comprises 13 residues. The CDR3 nucleotides are TGCAGTGTGGTGGTGAGCTCTGGAAACACCATATATTTT. It codes for CSVVVSSGNTIYF.

J is TRBJ1-5 and V is TRBV12-3 or TRBV12-4; 12 bases are shared with TRBD1. V was pared by 5 bases and J by 11 bases, with 4 bases of the junction left unmatched. The CDR3 sequence is 13 residues long. CDR3 protein: CASSQGQGAAQHF. DNA for the CDR3: TGTGCCAGCAGTCAGGGACAGGGGGCAGCCCAGCATTTT.

The chain is built from TRBV27 and TRBJ1-2; 10 bases align to TRBD1. Germline V gene lookup returns CDR1 MNHEY and CDR2 SMNVEV (reference sequence). The CDR3 runs to 18 residues. The V gene end was trimmed by 7 bases and the J gene end by 4 bases; junction bases not matched to a gene: 18. The DNA for the CDR3 is TGTGCCAGCAACAGACAGGGGGCTTATCCTATCGGGTCCTATGGCTACACCTTC. This gives the protein CASNRQGAYPIGSYGYTF.

The chain has TRBV12-5 and TRBJ1-2, with D maybe TRBD1 (6 bases). Germline V CDR1 and CDR2: LGHNT, FRNRAP. The CDR3 has 15 residues. Trimming removed 5 bases from V and 0 bases from J, with 13 bases in between. This CDR3 reads CASGRGQTTNYGYTF. CDR3 in DNA: TGTGCTAGTGGTCGTGGACAGACAACTAACTATGGCTACACCTTC.

This chain connects TRBV27 to TRBJ1-3, with 7 bases fitting TRBD1. Trimming cost V 4 bases and J 3 bases; bases outside gene matches: 9. The CDR3 has 16 residues. Looked up from germline, CDR1 is MNHEY and CDR2 is SMNVEV (reference sequence). CDR3: CASSSAGGLYGNTIYF. The DNA of the CDR3 is TGTGCCAGCAGTTCCGCAGGGGGACTGTATGGAAACACCATATATTTT.

The chain joins TRBV7-2 to TRBJ2-2; 8 nucleotides agree with TRBD2. The CDR3 is 15 residues long. Germline CDR1 reads SGHTA; CDR2 reads FQGNSA. The V and J ends lost 7 bases and 6 bases, in that order; junction bases with no gene match: 10. CDR3 sequence: CASIPRGGNSGELFF. CDR3 bases: TGTGCCAGCATCCCACGGGGGGGCAATTCCGGGGAGCTGTTTTTT.

The chain has TRBV7-9 and TRBJ2-5; 10 bases are shared with TRBD2. The CDR3 covers 16 residues. Germline V gene sequence: CDR1 SEHNR, CDR2 FQNEAQ (reference sequence). V shed 3 bases, J shed 5 bases, and the junction held 9 bases outside the gene matches. CDR3 region: CASSFTSGGAAETQYF. The CDR3 bases are TGTGCCAGCAGCTTCACCAGCGGGGGGGCGGCGGAGACCCAGTACTTC.

This clone appeared a single time. CDR3: CASSSQSGGGEAFF. The CDR3 DNA is TGTGCCAGCAGCTCCCAATCGGGAGGGGGTGAAGCTTTCTTT. The rearrangement links TRBV5-5 to TRBJ1-1; D is perhaps TRBD1 (6 bases). Trimming cost V 3 bases and J 7 bases, with 16 bases left between them. Per germline, CDR1 SGHKS and CDR2 YYEKEE (reference sequence). This CDR3 region has 14 residues.

This clone is a singleton in its sample. The chain employs TRBV4-2 and TRBJ1-4; D gene ambiguous. This CDR3 contains 17 residues. CDR1 is LGHNA and CDR2 is YNFKEQ in the germline V gene. Trimming stripped 0 bases from V and 0 bases from J, with 11 bases between. CDR3: CASSQDPFGTTNEKLFF. The CDR3 region has the DNA TGTGCCAGCAGCCAAGATCCTTTCGGGACAACTAATGAAAAACTGTTTTTT.

The V call is TRBV27, the J call TRBJ2-7, with D unclear. Germline CDR1 and CDR2: MNHEY and SMNVEV (reference sequence). V lost 8 bases to trimming and J lost 10 bases, with 12 bases between them. The CDR3 sequence is 10 residues long. CDR3 loop: CASGLGEQYF. The DNA of the CDR3 is TGTGCCAGCGGATTAGGAGAACAGTACTTC.

The V call is TRBV30, the J call TRBJ1-4; no firm D call. V lost 1 base and J lost 0, with 12 bases in between. The CDR3 sequence is 16 residues long. Germline V gives CDR1 GTSNPN, CDR2 SVGIG (reference sequence). CDR3 nucleotides: TGTGCCTGGAGTGGAGGGATAGGTGCAACTAATGAAAAACTGTTTTTT. It specifies CAWSGGIGATNEKLFF.

A remark on this clone: Within the sample, other DNA sequences also encode this same CDR3. The chain has TRBV28 and TRBJ1-1; D gene ambiguous. V was trimmed by 2 bases and J by 0 bases, leaving 7 bases between them. This CDR3 spans 14 amino acids. Germline V gene lookup returns CDR1 MDHEN and CDR2 SYDVKM. CDR3 bases: TGTGCCAGCAGTTTAGCTGGCATGAACACTGAAGCTTTCTTT. Protein: CASSLAGMNTEAFF.

The chain uses TRBV30 and TRBJ2-1; the match to TRBD2 covers 9 bases. The CDR3 runs to 15 residues. The trim removed 5 bases at V and 1 base at J, leaving 6 bases unmatched. Germline V lookup: CDR1 GTSNPN, CDR2 SVGIG (reference sequence). CDR3 sequence reads: CAWELAGTSYNEQFF. The CDR3 nucleotides are TGTGCCTGGGAGCTAGCGGGGACTTCCTACAATGAGCAGTTCTTC.

The rearrangement links TRBV3-1 (or the pseudogene TRBV3-2) to TRBJ1-2; D unclear. Germline lookup yields CDR1 LGHDT and CDR2 YNNKEL (reference sequence). There are 16 residues in the CDR3. Between the trimmed V and J ends, which lost 1 base and 4 bases, there was a span of 16 bases. The CDR3 region has the DNA TGTGCCAGCAGCCAAGGAGGGTGGGGAGCGGGCTATGGCTACACCTTC. Translation gives CASSQGGWGAGYGYTF.

The rearrangement links TRBV5-4 to TRBJ1-2; D is uncertain. CDR1 and CDR2 from the germline V gene are SGHNT and YYREEE (reference sequence). Trimming took 0 bases from V and 8 from J, leaving 11 bases between them. The CDR3 contains 13 residues. In nucleotides, the CDR3 is TGTGCCAGCAGCTTGGCCGGAGCTGACGGCTACACCTTC. Translating gives CASSLAGADGYTF.

V is TRBV7-3 and J is TRBJ2-7; perhaps TRBD2 as D (5 bases). CDR1 is SGHTA and CDR2 is FQGTGA in the germline V gene. The CDR3 has 12 amino acids. Trimming cost V 8 bases and J 7 bases, with 15 bases left between them. The CDR3 reads CASASPGGEQYF. CDR3 coding DNA: TGTGCCAGCGCTTCCCCTGGAGGAGAGCAGTACTTC.

This clone showed up just a few times. The chain employs TRBV11-2 and TRBJ1-4, with a weak D call TRBD1 (6 bases). With 5 bases removed from V and 0 bases from J, the gap between germline ends came to 13 bases. The CDR3 consists of 16 residues. The germline gives CDR1 SGHAT, CDR2 FQNNGV. This CDR3 is CASSPGQLSTNEKLFF. The CDR3, as DNA: TGTGCCAGCAGCCCCGGACAGCTTTCAACTAATGAAAAACTGTTTTTT.

The chain employs TRBV19 and TRBJ1-2, with no clear D. V was cut by 5 bases and J by 4 bases, with 11 bases left in between. The CDR3 spans 13 residues. Germline values: CDR1 LNHDA, CDR2 SQIVND (reference sequence). CDR3 coding DNA: TGTGCCAGTAGTGCGCGGGTCGGCTATGGCTACACCTTC. This sequence encodes CASSARVGYGYTF. Full variable domain (outside the CDR3, taken from reference TRBV19 and TRBJ1-2): DGGITQSPKYLFRKEGQNVTLSCEQNLNHDAMYWYRQDPGQGLRLIYYSQIVNDFQKGDIAEGYSVSREKKESFPLTVTSAQKNPTAFYLCASSARVGYGYTFGSGTRLTVV.

The V call is TRBV12-3 or TRBV12-4, the J call TRBJ1-2; the D gene is possibly TRBD1 (5 bases). V lost 2 bases to trimming and J lost 8 bases, with 12 bases between them. This CDR3 has 13 amino acids. Here the CDR3 DNA reads TGTGCCAGCAGTTTACGTCAGGGCATGGGCTACACCTTC. The encoded protein is CASSLRQGMGYTF.

The chain is built from TRBV7-3 and TRBJ2-1, with TRBD1 as a possible D gene (6 bases). Germline V gene lookup returns CDR1 SGHTA and CDR2 FQGTGA. This CDR3 contains 13 residues. Deletions cut 5 bases from V and 5 bases from J, with 10 bases between. The CDR3 protein is CASSKGTHNEQFF. As DNA, the CDR3 is TGTGCCAGCAGCAAAGGGACACACAATGAGCAGTTCTTC.

CDR3 loop: CASSLVANTGELFF. Here the CDR3 DNA reads TGCGCCAGCAGCTTGGTAGCGAACACCGGGGAGCTGTTTTTT. V usage is TRBV5-1 and J usage is TRBJ2-2; D gene uncertain. Trimming cost V 0 bases and J 0 bases, with 3 bases left between them. The CDR3 is 14 residues long. Germline loops: CDR1 SGHRS, CDR2 YFSETQ.

This clone was recorded a few times. The V gene is TRBV25-1, the J gene TRBJ1-1, with D perhaps TRBD1 (6 bases). V was trimmed by 5 bases and J by 5 bases, leaving 6 bases between them. CDR3 length: 11 amino acids. Looked up from germline, CDR1 is MGHDK and CDR2 is SYGVNS. The CDR3 bases are TGTGCCAGCAGTCAGGGGACTGAAGCTTTCTTT. This codes for CASSQGTEAFF.

DNA of the CDR3: TGTGCCAGCAGCAAAGCCGACAGGGGAGGAAACACCATATATTTT. Encoded protein: CASSKADRGGNTIYF. The chain combines TRBV6-5 with TRBJ1-3; 8 bases map to TRBD1. CDR1 and CDR2 (germline): MNHEY, SVGAGI. This CDR3 has 15 amino acids. The ends lost 6 bases at V and 4 bases at J; junction bases unmatched: 8.